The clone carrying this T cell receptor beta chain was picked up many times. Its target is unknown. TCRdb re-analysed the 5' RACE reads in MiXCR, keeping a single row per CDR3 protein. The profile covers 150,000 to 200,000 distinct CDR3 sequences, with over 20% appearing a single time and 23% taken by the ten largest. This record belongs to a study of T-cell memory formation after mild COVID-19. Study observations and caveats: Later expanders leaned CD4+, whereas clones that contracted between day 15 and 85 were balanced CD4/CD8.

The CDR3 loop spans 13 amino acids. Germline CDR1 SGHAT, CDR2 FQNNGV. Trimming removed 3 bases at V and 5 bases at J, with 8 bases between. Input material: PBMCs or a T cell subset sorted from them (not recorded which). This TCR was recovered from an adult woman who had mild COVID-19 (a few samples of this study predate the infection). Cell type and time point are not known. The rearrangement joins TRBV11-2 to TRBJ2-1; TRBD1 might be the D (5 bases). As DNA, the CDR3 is TGTGCCAGCAGCTTGGGGCAGAACAATGAGCAGTTCTTC. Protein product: CASSLGQNNEQFF.